Listed below are T cell receptor beta chains from one sample, sequenced in a study of control samples from healthy donors and cancer patients. Using immunoSEQ multiplex PCR, the repertoire was profiled, and TCRdb retains in-frame clones only, with some absent. The sample shows around 150,000 clones, around 90% of them seen only once. The sample taken for sequencing was blood. These receptors all come from a young man in good health. CDR3s include the opening cysteine and the closing phenylalanine or tryptophan. A D gene is named only where the DNA matches it firmly.

v_call,d_call,j_call,cdr3_aa
TRBV10-2,-,TRBJ1-1,CASSDSRGNTEAFF
TRBV2,-,TRBJ2-2,CASSSGNTHTGELFF
TRBV3-1/TRBV3-2,TRBD1,TRBJ2-7,CASSHGGAGTGGREQYF
TRBV12-3/TRBV12-4,-,TRBJ1-1,CASSLTANTEAFF
TRBV6-5,-,TRBJ1-1,CASKSEGSSNTEAFF
TRBV12-2,-,TRBJ2-1,CVGRGRDNEQFF
TRBV5-1,-,TRBJ1-6,CASSPDSNQGYSPLHF
TRBV5-1,-,TRBJ2-3,CASSPERRTDTQYF
TRBV5-1,-,TRBJ1-6,CASSAAQGIGSPLHF
TRBV7-9,-,TRBJ1-2,CASSLGVGSRQGYTF
TRBV27,TRBD2,TRBJ2-3,CASRGIGSGDLAGDTQYF
TRBV19,TRBD1,TRBJ1-6,CASSISGTGNSPLHF
TRBV9,-,TRBJ1-2,CASSVGTQDGYTF
TRBV6-5,-,TRBJ1-2,CASTPDPLLLGYTF
TRBV6-1,TRBD1,TRBJ1-6,CASSDLYRGRRSPLHF
TRBV3-1/TRBV3-2,-,TRBJ2-2,CASRRDSANTGELFF
TRBV24-1,-,TRBJ2-5,CATSDPRRLQETQYF
TRBV5-6,-,TRBJ2-7,CASSLGRINQGQYF
TRBV27,-,TRBJ1-4,CASSLTSGQEKLFF
TRBV10-1,-,TRBJ1-5,CASSVDQPQHF
TRBV27,TRBD1,TRBJ1-1,CASSPAQGAVSEAFF
TRBV13,-,TRBJ1-6,CASSKDRTNSPLHF
TRBV5-1,-,TRBJ1-1,CASGQGDYLNTEAFF
TRBV18,-,TRBJ2-3,CASSPKDTQYF
TRBV5-4,TRBD1,TRBJ1-2,CASSSSFLDREGYTF
TRBV2,-,TRBJ2-1,CASRTIGIYEQFF
TRBV11-2,-,TRBJ2-7,CASTLGGSYEQYF
TRBV4-1,TRBD1,TRBJ1-2,CASSQEPSGQIVGGYTF
TRBV3-1/TRBV3-2,TRBD2,TRBJ2-5,CASSRRGDQTQYF
TRBV19,-,TRBJ1-2,CASSIALRRAWGYTF
TRBV7-9,-,TRBJ2-5,CASSSPGLEQETQYF